One and the same sample provided the 9 T cell receptor beta chains below, sequenced in a study of blood T cell repertoires in COVID-19. Generated by immunoSEQ multiplex PCR, the TCRdb table keeps only in-frame clones and is missing some. The table includes about 150,000 clones, around 83% detected once. Sequencing used peripheral blood. Source of these receptors: a woman aged 45-65 years in a cohort sampled during active or convalescent COVID-19.

The chain carries TRBV6-5 and TRBJ2-5, with a possible D match to TRBD2 (6 bases). CDR3 size: 10 residues. Germline CDR1 is MNHEY and CDR2 is SVGAGI. Trimming pared 8 bases from V and 9 bases from J, leaving 10 bases between. CDR3: CASLGEAQYF. In DNA form, the CDR3 reads TGTGCCAGCCTAGGGGAGGCCCAGTACTTC.

J is TRBJ1-6 and V is TRBV6-5; D is perhaps TRBD1 (6 bases). The CDR3 spans 15 residues. Germline loops: CDR1 MNHEY, CDR2 SVGAGI. V was trimmed by 6 bases and J by 3 bases, leaving 12 bases between them. The CDR3 sequence: CASRADRNYNSPLHF. The CDR3 DNA reads TGTGCCAGCAGGGCCGACAGGAACTATAATTCACCCCTCCACTTT.

The chain carries TRBV19 and TRBJ1-4, with 8 bases matching TRBD1. CDR3 length: 14 amino acids. Germline loops: CDR1 LNHDA, CDR2 SQIVND (reference sequence). J was trimmed by 5 bases and V by 7 bases; bases with no gene match: 6. CDR3 in amino acids: CASKRGQENEKLFF. CDR3 in DNA: TGTGCCAGTAAGAGGGGACAGGAGAATGAAAAACTGTTTTTT. Based on the CDR3 plus reference TRBV19 and TRBJ1-4, the full variable domain is DGGITQSPKYLFRKEGQNVTLSCEQNLNHDAMYWYRQDPGQGLRLIYYSQIVNDFQKGDIAEGYSVSREKKESFPLTVTSAQKNPTAFYLCASKRGQENEKLFFGSGTQLSVL.

V and J are TRBV5-1 and TRBJ1-5; 11 bases fit TRBD1. The CDR3 length is 14 residues. Trimming removed 4 bases from V and 7 bases from J; junction bases left unmatched: 4. CDR1 and CDR2 (germline): SGHRS, YFSETQ. CDR3 sequence reads: CASSPDRGRQPQHF. Written as DNA, the CDR3 is TGCGCCAGCAGCCCGGACAGGGGGCGACAGCCCCAGCATTTT.

Only one count was recorded for this clone. The genes are TRBV2 and TRBJ1-2, with TRBD1 matching over 11 bases. V was clipped by 6 bases and J by 1 base; unmatched bases: 7. CDR1 and CDR2 (germline): SNHLY, FYNNEI. This CDR3 contains 16 residues. Here the CDR3 DNA reads TGTGCCAGCAGAAAGGGACAGGGGGTAATTAACTATGGCTACACCTTC. It is translated as CASRKGQGVINYGYTF.

V usage is TRBV12-3 or TRBV12-4 and J usage is TRBJ1-4; a possible D gene is TRBD1 (6 bases). The CDR3 consists of 12 residues. With 10 bases removed from V and 10 bases from J, the gap between germline ends came to 16 bases. In DNA form, the CDR3 reads TGTGCCACCCGCGGGGGCTCTGGAAAACTGTTTTTT. Translated: CATRGGSGKLFF.

This clone was observed a single time. The chain joins TRBV29-1 to TRBJ2-5, with 8 bases identical to TRBD1. J gave up 5 bases and V 3 bases, and 5 bases lay outside the gene matches. Germline V lookup: CDR1 SQVTM, CDR2 ANQGSEA. The length of the CDR3 is 13 residues. In DNA form, the CDR3 reads TGCAGCGTTGACCCGACAGGGGTGGAGACCCAGTACTTC. It yields the protein CSVDPTGVETQYF.

This clone appeared a single time. The chain links TRBV11-1 to TRBJ2-5; 7 nucleotides match TRBD1. The junction had 5 bases not matched to a gene; V was cut back by 8 bases and J by 5 bases. Per the germline V gene, CDR1 is SGHAT and CDR2 is FQDESV (reference sequence). This CDR3 comprises 12 residues. CDR3 sequence: CASGMTGETQYF. In nucleotides, the CDR3 is TGTGCCAGCGGGATGACAGGGGAGACCCAGTACTTC.

V is TRBV7-8 and J is TRBJ1-4, with TRBD1 matching 7 bases. Trimming at V came to 5 bases and at J to 7 bases, leaving 10 bases not matched to a gene. Per germline, CDR1 SGHVS and CDR2 FQNEAQ. The CDR3 consists of 15 residues. The CDR3 loop is CASSLRDSDFEKLFF. The DNA for the CDR3 is TGTGCCAGCAGCCTCCGGGACAGCGACTTTGAAAAACTGTTTTTT.